The 17 T cell receptor beta chains below come from one sample, sequenced in a study of T-cell memory formation after mild COVID-19. MiXCR, run by TCRdb on the 5' RACE reads, gives a single entry per CDR3 protein. The table has some 350,000 distinct CDR3 sequences, roughly 15% seen once. The sample was PBMCs or a T cell subset sorted from them (not recorded which). These receptors were collected from a man aged 18 to 30 who had mild COVID-19 (a few samples of this study predate the infection). Cell type and time point are not known.

CDR3 in amino acids: CASSLLGFSSNQPQHF. In DNA form, the CDR3 reads TGTGCCAGCAGCCTCCTAGGGTTTTCATCAAATCAGCCCCAGCATTTT. V usage is TRBV7-8 and J usage is TRBJ1-5; D is undetermined. The CDR3 extends over 16 amino acids. Germline CDR1 and CDR2: SGHVS and FQNEAQ. Trimming removed 5 bases from V and 4 bases from J, with 18 bases in between.

This clonotype turned up a few times. The rearrangement links TRBV10-1 to TRBJ2-5; 7 bases match TRBD2. Unmatched junction bases numbered 8, after V lost 3 bases and J lost 4 bases. This CDR3 has 15 amino acids. The germline V gene encodes CDR1 WNHNN and CDR2 SYGVQD (reference sequence). The CDR3 is CASSDQRGGVETQYF. Here the CDR3 DNA reads TGCGCCAGCAGTGATCAGCGGGGTGGGGTAGAGACCCAGTACTTC.

The J gene is TRBJ2-5, the V gene TRBV6-8; 7 bases align to TRBD2. Per the germline V gene, CDR1 is MNHGY and CDR2 is SAAAGT. V shed 5 bases and J 1 base; nucleotides not matched to a gene: 7. The CDR3 length is 15 residues. Here the CDR3 reads CASSMGAGLQETQYF. The CDR3 nucleotides are TGTGCCAGCAGTATGGGAGCGGGGCTCCAAGAGACCCAGTACTTC.

V and J are TRBV6-2 or TRBV6-3 and TRBJ2-3; 11 bases fit TRBD2. Trimming removed 2 bases from V and 2 bases from J; junction bases left unmatched: 12. CDR1 MNHEY and CDR2 SVGEGT come from the germline V gene. CDR3 length: 19 residues. The CDR3 region is CASSYPQPLAGGHTDTQYF. The CDR3 coding sequence is TGTGCCAGCAGTTACCCGCAGCCCCTAGCGGGGGGCCACACAGATACGCAGTATTTT.

The table lists this clonotype with a few counts. V is TRBV28 and J is TRBJ1-5; D unresolved. With 6 bases removed from V and 7 bases from J, the gap between germline ends came to 7 bases. CDR1 MDHEN and CDR2 SYDVKM come from the germline V gene. This CDR3 has 11 residues. The CDR3 is CASSGGQPQHF. The CDR3 region has the DNA TGTGCCAGCAGCGGAGGGCAGCCCCAGCATTTT.

This chain uses TRBV20-1 with TRBJ2-5; tentative D call: TRBD2 (5 bases). Per germline, CDR1 DFQATT and CDR2 SNEGSKA (reference sequence). V was shortened by 2 bases and J by 7 bases, with 20 bases between the two germline ends. The CDR3 contains 15 residues. The CDR3 nucleotides read TGCAGTGCTAGATCTCCTAGCTCTCGATCTGGGACCCAGTACTTC. Its translation: CSARSPSSRSGTQYF.

This clonotype was detected only a few times. The chain links TRBV15 to TRBJ2-3, with TRBD2 as a possible D gene (6 bases). This CDR3 is built from 16 residues. Trimming cost V 0 bases and J 4 bases, with 14 bases left between them. From germline, CDR1 is LNHNV and CDR2 YYDKDF (reference sequence). As DNA, the CDR3 is TGTGCCACCAGCAGAGACTTCGGGAGTCCGGCAGATACGCAGTATTTT. Its translation: CATSRDFGSPADTQYF.

Many counts were recorded for this clonotype. J is TRBJ2-7 and V is TRBV5-1, with a tentative D call TRBD1 (6 bases). Trimming left V 4 bases short and J 9 bases short, with 17 bases between. Germline CDR1 and CDR2: SGHRS and YFSETQ. The CDR3 extends over 13 amino acids. The CDR3, as DNA: TGCGCCAGCAGCGGGACGACAGGACCTCGGCAGTACTTC. It yields the protein CASSGTTGPRQYF.

This clonotype was seen more than once but under ten times. V and J are TRBV15 and TRBJ2-1; D is undetermined. Germline lookup yields CDR1 LNHNV and CDR2 YYDKDF (reference sequence). This CDR3 spans 16 amino acids. V lost 0 bases, J lost 0 bases, and 9 bases lay in between. The CDR3 DNA follows: TGTGCCACCAGCAGAGAAGGATGGAGCTCCTACAATGAGCAGTTCTTC. The encoded protein is CATSREGWSSYNEQFF.

This clonotype turned up a few times. The J gene is TRBJ2-5, the V gene TRBV10-3, with D tentatively TRBD2 (5 bases). The V gene lost 0 bases and the J gene lost 5 bases, with 16 bases spanning the gap. This CDR3 region has 16 residues. From germline, CDR1 is ENHRY and CDR2 SYGVKD. Written as DNA, the CDR3 is TGTGCCATCAGTGAGTCGGAAGGAAGGGAGTGGGAGACCCAGTACTTC. Its protein product is CAISESEGREWETQYF.

This rearrangement joins TRBV7-8 to TRBJ1-5; 9 bases fit TRBD1. From germline, CDR1 is SGHVS and CDR2 FQNEAQ. V gave up 2 bases and J gave up 6 bases; unmatched junction bases: 5. This CDR3 is 15 amino acids long. CDR3 loop: CASSLTGGPGQPQHF. The DNA of the CDR3 is TGTGCCAGCAGCTTAACAGGGGGCCCCGGTCAGCCCCAGCATTTT.

The CDR3 sequence is CASSFGGRVYGYTF. DNA for the CDR3: TGTGCCAGCAGCTTCGGGGGGCGCGTCTATGGCTACACCTTC. The chain joins TRBV6-5 to TRBJ1-2, with D possibly being TRBD1 (6 bases). The CDR3 loop spans 14 amino acids. Germline V gene data show CDR1 as MNHEY and CDR2 as SVGAGI. The V gene lost 6 bases and the J gene lost 4 bases, with 15 bases spanning the gap.

A word on this clonotype: At one end the junction does not follow the germline gene, possibly because of a read error. The chain links TRBV5-5 to TRBJ1-4; D gene ambiguous. The germline CDR1 and CDR2 sequences are SGHKS and YYEKEE (reference sequence). The CDR3 has 14 amino acids. CDR3 coding DNA: TGTGTCAGCAAAATCGTGACACCTAATGAAAAACTTTTTTTT. This translates into CVSKIVTPNEKLFF.

The J gene is TRBJ1-4, the V gene TRBV7-9; TRBD1 is a possible D gene (5 bases). V dropped 3 bases and J dropped 4 bases, with 15 bases sitting between them. Germline V lookup: CDR1 SEHNR, CDR2 FQNEAQ (reference sequence). The CDR3 loop spans 16 amino acids. CDR3 protein: CASSLGSGAGNEKLFF. The CDR3 DNA is TGTGCCAGCAGCTTGGGGTCCGGGGCCGGTAATGAAAAACTGTTTTTT. Filled out from reference TRBV7-9 and TRBJ1-4, the complete variable domain reads DTGVSQNPRHKITKRGQNVTFRCDPISEHNRLYWYRQTLGQGPEFLTYFQNEAQLEKSRLLSDRFSAERPKGSFSTLEIQRTEQGDSAMYLCASSLGSGAGNEKLFFGSGTQLSVL.

The V and J genes are TRBV11-2 and TRBJ2-1; 12 bases map to TRBD1. The CDR3 consists of 17 residues. The germline V gene has CDR1 SGHAT and CDR2 FQNNGV. The V and J ends lost 5 bases and 9 bases, in that order; junction bases with no gene match: 14. CDR3 bases: TGTGCCAGCAGCCCACCCCTCCGGGACAGGGGGCGCTTTGAGCAGTTCTTC. This gives the protein CASSPPLRDRGRFEQFF.

The chain is built from TRBV7-3 and TRBJ2-1; no reliable D call. CDR3 size: 16 residues. The V end was cut by 5 bases, the J end by 2 bases, with 16 bases between. CDR1 is SGHTA, CDR2 FQGTGA, per germline. In nucleotides, the CDR3 is TGTGCCAGCAGCCCCGGACCACGATCAACCTACAATGAGCAGTTCTTC. Its protein product is CASSPGPRSTYNEQFF.

This clonotype was recorded many times. The V gene is TRBV12-3 or TRBV12-4, the J gene TRBJ1-5; TRBD1 matches 7 bases. This CDR3 has 13 residues. V lost 6 bases, J lost 2 bases, and 1 base stayed unmatched. CDR3: CASRGTGNQPQHF. The CDR3 region has the DNA TGTGCCAGCAGGGGGACAGGCAATCAGCCCCAGCATTTT.